The present TCR beta chain was sequenced within a study of T-cell reconstitution after alpha-beta-depleted transplantation in children. V gave up 5 bases and J gave up 3 bases; unmatched junction bases: 4. The germline CDR1 and CDR2 sequences are MDHEN and SYDVKM. The CDR3 sequence is 16 residues long. Preparation of the TCRbeta library was carried out with unique molecular identifiers. Via MiXCR, TCRdb re-called the PCR reads, giving one row per CDR3 protein. Among 350,000 to 500,000 distinct CDR3 sequences listed, 43% were seen once. The TCR comes from a girl under 10 years old with aplastic anemia, due to receive a stem cell transplant. This chain uses TRBV28 with TRBJ2-1, with TRBD2 matching 13 bases. Sequenced here: PBMCs, sampled before TCRalphabeta/CD19-depleted stem cell transplant. The CDR3 DNA reads as TGTGCCAGCAGTGGACTAGCGGGAGCTATCTACAATGAGCAGTTCTTC. Its translation: CASSGLAGAIYNEQFF.